This is a list of T cell receptor beta chains from one sample in a study of T cell repertoires in cytomegalovirus infection. The antigens of these receptors remain unknown. Using its own MiXCR run on the reads, TCRdb lists one record per CDR3 protein. This sample has about 700,000 distinct CDR3 sequences; around 31% occur once, and the top ten carry around a sixth. Sequencing was performed on cultured PBMCs, taken from culture after CMV antigen stimulation. All receptors derive from a human donor in good health (CMV status not recorded). Some clones in this sample may be carry-over from other donors' samples. Both conserved end residues are part of each CDR3. Only some rows state a clone size, as once, few, many or a class for expanded clones.

J | V | size | CDR3
TRBJ2-2 | TRBV19 | few | CASTTDPKNTGELFF
TRBJ2-5 | TRBV20-1 | . | CSLGGNQWAQYF
TRBJ1-1 | TRBV18 | few | CASSPTNRGRTEAFF
TRBJ2-5 | TRBV12-3/TRBV12-4 | . | CASSLGGGVWTQYF
TRBJ1-2 | TRBV2 | . | CASSSLQGTYGYTF
TRBJ2-1 | TRBV4-1 | . | CASSQTSGYNEQLF
TRBJ2-3 | TRBV2 | . | CASSVETDTQYF
TRBJ1-5 | TRBV12-3/TRBV12-4 | . | CASSPGPAPQHF
TRBJ2-7 | TRBV19 | . | CASSMGHYEQYF
TRBJ2-3 | TRBV28 | . | CASDRGGLRSTDTQYF
TRBJ2-2 | TRBV6-2/TRBV6-3 | . | CASSRLAVNTGELFF
TRBJ1-5 | TRBV11-3 | few | CASSHKGGRNQPQHF
TRBJ2-1 | TRBV7-8 | once | CASSLAPPRGAGSSDEQFF
TRBJ2-1 | TRBV10-3 | once | CAISANREIDEQFF
TRBJ2-5 | TRBV5-1 | . | CASSLDPRWASGAQETQYF
TRBJ2-7 | TRBV18 | . | CASSPSPQRGGSYEQYF
TRBJ2-6 | TRBV19 | . | CASSPQGAGGANVLTF
TRBJ2-1 | TRBV12-3/TRBV12-4 | . | CASSRLQDNEQFF
TRBJ1-5 | TRBV12-3/TRBV12-4 | . | CASRPGQQPNQPQHF
TRBJ1-5 | TRBV2 | . | CASRASVNQPQHF
TRBJ2-5 | TRBV7-2 | many | CASSSFGLAGFGETQYF
TRBJ1-2 | TRBV6-6 | . | CASRSGTAYGYTF
TRBJ2-3 | TRBV7-2 | many | CASSFRGTDTQYF
TRBJ2-1 | TRBV20-1 | . | CSAREWSASGRARGYKEQLF
TRBJ2-1 | TRBV10-1 | few | CASSESRSGTAYNEQFF
TRBJ2-4 | TRBV7-2 | . | CASSSRGGPQYF
TRBJ2-5 | TRBV5-6 | . | CASSLSGARETQYF